This T cell receptor beta chain was captured by sequencing in a study of circulating and synovial CD4+ cells in juvenile arthritis. Findings and caveats of the study: Traditional Vbeta family usage analysis missed the pathogenic-like versus bulk difference. Shared-clonotype fractions with synovium likely underestimate full repertoire overlap. Diversity here was lower than in bulk blood CD4 cells.

The CDR3 is made up of 15 amino acids. With V trimmed by 3 bases and J by 8 bases, 10 bases remained unmatched. Germline V CDR1 and CDR2: MNHEY, SMNVEV (reference sequence). Profiling relied on immunoSEQ multiplex PCR, and the TCRdb table lists in-frame clones only, not all of them. Among about 33,000 clones listed, around 96% were seen once. In the case of this clone: Its target is unknown.

Patients with active juvenile idiopathic arthritis donated these samples. The chain uses TRBV27 and TRBJ1-2, with 9 bases matching TRBD1. The sequence was collected from a human donor with juvenile idiopathic arthritis. Sequencing used CD4+ T cells from blood. CDR3 DNA: TGTGCCAGCAGTTTGGTGGGACAGGGCCACCCCGGCTACACCTTC. As protein: CASSLVGQGHPGYTF.